This is a list of T cell receptor beta chains from one sample in a study of OX40 agonist ivuxolimab in advanced cancers. Sequenced by immunoSEQ multiplex PCR; TCRdb stores in-frame clones only, minus some. The top ten clones hold about 4.7% of a sample with 50,000 to 60,000 clones, about four fifths of them seen once. Sequences were derived from CD4+ or CD8+ T cells sorted from blood, sampled in a trial of the OX40 agonist ivuxolimab. The receptors were gathered from an adult with an advanced solid tumor such as melanoma, head and neck, liver or kidney cancer. Each CDR3 is given with its conserved first and last residue. A D gene is named only where the DNA matches it firmly. The size of a clone is reported for some rows only, either as once, few or many, or as a class for expanded clones.

V gene	clone size	J gene	D gene	CDR3 DNA	CDR3 protein
TRBV11-2	NA	TRBJ2-5	NA	TGTGCCAGCAGCTTAGTTCCGGGGATCCAAGAGACCCAGTACTTC	CASSLVPGIQETQYF
TRBV28	NA	TRBJ2-5	NA	TGTGCCAGCAGGGGGGCCCGGGAGACCCAGTACTTC	CASRGARETQYF
TRBV19	once	TRBJ2-1	TRBD1	TGTGCCAGTAGTGCAAACAGGGGGCTGGAGCAGTTCTTC	CASSANRGLEQFF
TRBV28	NA	TRBJ1-1	NA	TGTGCCAGCAGTTCGGGACAAATGAACACTGAAGCTTTCTTT	CASSSGQMNTEAFF
TRBV5-5	NA	TRBJ2-1	NA	TGTGCCAGCAGCTTAAGGCCATCCAATGAGCAGTTCTTC	CASSLRPSNEQFF
TRBV30	NA	TRBJ2-7	NA	TGTGCCTGGAACTCGCAGGTCGGGGGGCTCGAGCAGTACTTC	CAWNSQVGGLEQYF
TRBV5-6	NA	TRBJ2-1	NA	TGTGCCAGCAGCCCGCCGTCCCCCTCCAGGCAGTTCTTC	CASSPPSPSRQFF
TRBV19	NA	TRBJ1-1	NA	TGTGCCAGTAGGGGCTTGAACACTGAAGCTTTCTTT	CASRGLNTEAFF
TRBV7-2	NA	TRBJ2-5	NA	TGTGCCAGCAGCTCCGAGGGGGGGGAGACCCAGTACTTC	CASSSEGGETQYF
TRBV7-2	NA	TRBJ2-7	TRBD1	TGTGCCAGCAGCTTAGTGTTCGGACAGGGGGCCTACGAGCAGTACTTC	CASSLVFGQGAYEQYF
TRBV4-1	once	TRBJ1-2	TRBD1	TGCGCCAGCAGCCTAGATTTGGCAGGGGGGGACCTTGGCTACACCTTC	CASSLDLAGGDLGYTF
TRBV9	NA	TRBJ2-7	NA	TGTGCCAGCAGCGGATGGGACAATCCCTGGGAGCAGTACTTC	CASSGWDNPWEQYF
TRBV2	NA	TRBJ2-4	NA	TGTGCCAGCAGTGCCCGGACAGCTCCCTCCAAAAACATTCAGTACTTC	CASSARTAPSKNIQYF
TRBV19	once	TRBJ1-5	NA	TGTGCCAGTAGTGACAGACAGGCCCGCAATCAGCCCCAGCATTTT	CASSDRQARNQPQHF
TRBV6-4	NA	TRBJ1-3	NA	TGTGCCAGCAGTGACTACTTGTGTTTCTCTGGAAACACCATATATTTT	CASSDYLCFSGNTIYF
TRBV5-1	NA	TRBJ2-2	NA	TGCGCCAGCAGCTTGGGGGCCGGGGTTGGGGAGCTGTTTTTT	CASSLGAGVGELFF
TRBV30	NA	TRBJ2-7	NA	TGTGCCTGGAGTGAGGGTGGGTCTCCTTTCGAGCAGTACTTC	CAWSEGGSPFEQYF
TRBV5-8	NA	TRBJ1-2	NA	TGTGCCAGCAGCTTAGATGCCAGTTACTATGGCTACACCTTC	CASSLDASYYGYTF
TRBV6-1	NA	TRBJ1-5	NA	TGTGCCAGCAGTGATCTGTTGAGCAGGGGCAATCAGCCCCAGCATTTT	CASSDLLSRGNQPQHF
TRBV28	NA	TRBJ2-7	NA	TGTGCCACCCGAAAAGGGTACGAGCAGTACTTC	CATRKGYEQYF